This T cell receptor (beta chain) was found in a study of T cells after somatic rescue of genetic block. In this sample, this clone turned up a few times. The data were produced by immunoSEQ multiplex PCR, yet TCRdb's version contains in-frame clones alone and is incomplete. The sample lists around 70,000 clones, under 95% occurring once. Trimming cost V 6 bases and J 7 bases, with 12 bases left between them. Germline loops: CDR1 MNHEY, CDR2 SVGAGI. There are 12 residues in the CDR3. What was sequenced was peripheral blood mononuclear cells (PBMCs). This TCR came from a man aged 35 to 55. The genes are TRBV6-5 and TRBJ1-1, with D perhaps TRBD1 (5 bases). The CDR3 DNA follows: TGTGCCAGCAGCCGCGACAGCGTTGAAGCTTTCTTT. This gives the protein CASSRDSVEAFF.